This TCR beta chain derives from a study of T-cell memory formation after mild COVID-19. Study conclusions and caveats: Pre-infection memory showed some responding clones, and this suggested that cross-reactive memory joined. CD4/CD8 balance held among clones contracting day 15 to 85, and later expanders leaned CD4+. For contracting clones, CD4+ ones sat mainly in CM and EM, CD8+ in EMRA.

This CDR3 spans 15 amino acids. Germline values: CDR1 SGHTA, CDR2 FQGNSA. With V trimmed by 1 base and J by 10 bases, 6 bases remained unmatched. TCRalpha and TCRbeta libraries used 5'RACE with constant-segment primers and UMIs. One entry per CDR3 protein results from TCRdb running MiXCR on the 5' RACE reads. The data hold roughly 610,000 distinct CDR3 sequences, with roughly 17% observed a single time. This clonotype was seen only a few times. Its specificity is not known. The V and J genes are TRBV7-2 and TRBJ2-1; 11 nucleotides align to TRBD2. The TCR originated in an adult woman who had mild COVID-19 (a few samples of this study predate the infection). Cell type and time point are not known. What was sequenced was PBMCs or a T cell subset sorted from them (not recorded which). As DNA, the CDR3 is TGTGCCAGCAGCTTAGGGGTTAGCGGGGGGGACGAGCAGTTCTTC. It codes for CASSLGVSGGDEQFF.